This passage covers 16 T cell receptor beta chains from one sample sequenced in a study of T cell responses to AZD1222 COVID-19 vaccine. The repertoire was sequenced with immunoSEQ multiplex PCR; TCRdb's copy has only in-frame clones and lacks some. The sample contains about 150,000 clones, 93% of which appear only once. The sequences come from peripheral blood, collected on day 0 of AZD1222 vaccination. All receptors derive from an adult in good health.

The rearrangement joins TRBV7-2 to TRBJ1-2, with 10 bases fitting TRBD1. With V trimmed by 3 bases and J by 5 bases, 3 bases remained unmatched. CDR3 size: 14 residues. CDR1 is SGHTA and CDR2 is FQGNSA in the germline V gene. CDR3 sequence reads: CASSFGTGAYGYTF. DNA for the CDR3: TGTGCCAGCAGCTTTGGGACAGGGGCTTATGGCTACACCTTC.

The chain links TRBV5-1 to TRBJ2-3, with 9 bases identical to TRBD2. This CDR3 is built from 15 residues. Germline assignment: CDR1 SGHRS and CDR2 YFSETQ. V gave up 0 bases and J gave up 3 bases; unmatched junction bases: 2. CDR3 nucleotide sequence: TGCGCCAGCAGCTTGGTAGCGGGGGTGACAGATACGCAGTATTTT. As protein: CASSLVAGVTDTQYF. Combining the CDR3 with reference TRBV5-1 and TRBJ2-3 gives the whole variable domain KAGVTQTPRYLIKTRGQQVTLSCSPISGHRSVSWYQQTPGQGLQFLFEYFSETQRNKGNFPGRFSGRQFSNSRSEMNVSTLELGDSALYLCASSLVAGVTDTQYFGPGTRLTVL.

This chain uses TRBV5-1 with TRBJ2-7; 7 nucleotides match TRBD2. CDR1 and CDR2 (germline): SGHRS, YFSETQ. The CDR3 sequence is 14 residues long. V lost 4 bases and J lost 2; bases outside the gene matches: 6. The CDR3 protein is CASSPLAAAYEQYF. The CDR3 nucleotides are TGCGCCAGCAGCCCCCTAGCGGCCGCCTACGAGCAGTACTTC.

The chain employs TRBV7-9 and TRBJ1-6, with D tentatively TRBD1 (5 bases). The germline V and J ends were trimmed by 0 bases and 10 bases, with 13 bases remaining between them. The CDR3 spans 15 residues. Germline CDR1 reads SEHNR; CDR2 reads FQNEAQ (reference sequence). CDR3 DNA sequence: TGTGCCAGCAGCTTAGCAGTGGGGGGTGACTCACCCCTCCACTTT. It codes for CASSLAVGGDSPLHF. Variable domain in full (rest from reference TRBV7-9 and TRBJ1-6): DTGVSQNPRHKITKRGQNVTFRCDPISEHNRLYWYRQTLGQGPEFLTYFQNEAQLEKSRLLSDRFSAERPKGSFSTLEIQRTEQGDSAMYLCASSLAVGGDSPLHFGNGTRLTVT.

In DNA, the CDR3 is TGTGCCAGCTCACCAGAAGGGGGCGTTTCTTACGAGCAGTACTTC. Its translation: CASSPEGGVSYEQYF. This rearrangement joins TRBV18 to TRBJ2-7, with 7 bases lining up with TRBD1. The CDR3 has 15 residues. Per germline, CDR1 KGHSH and CDR2 LQKENI. J was trimmed by 4 bases and V by 2 bases; bases with no gene match: 8.

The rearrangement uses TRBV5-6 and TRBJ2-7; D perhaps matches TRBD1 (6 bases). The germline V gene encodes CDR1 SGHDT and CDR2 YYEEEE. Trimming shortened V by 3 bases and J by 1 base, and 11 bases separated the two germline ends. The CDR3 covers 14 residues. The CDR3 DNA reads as TGTGCCAGCAGCTCAACAGGGATTTCCTACGAGCAGTACTTC. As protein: CASSSTGISYEQYF.

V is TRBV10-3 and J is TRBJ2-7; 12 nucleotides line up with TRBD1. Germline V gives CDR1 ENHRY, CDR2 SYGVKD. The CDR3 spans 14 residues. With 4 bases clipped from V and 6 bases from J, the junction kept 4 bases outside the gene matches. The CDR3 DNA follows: TGTGCCATCAGTGGGGACAGGGGGCTTGGCGAGCAGTACTTC. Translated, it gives CAISGDRGLGEQYF.

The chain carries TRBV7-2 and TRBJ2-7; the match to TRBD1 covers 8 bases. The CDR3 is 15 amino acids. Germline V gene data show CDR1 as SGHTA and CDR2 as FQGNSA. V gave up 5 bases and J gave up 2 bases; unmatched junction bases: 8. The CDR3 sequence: CASSRGTGRTYEQYF. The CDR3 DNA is TGTGCCAGCAGCCGTGGGACAGGACGTACCTACGAGCAGTACTTC.

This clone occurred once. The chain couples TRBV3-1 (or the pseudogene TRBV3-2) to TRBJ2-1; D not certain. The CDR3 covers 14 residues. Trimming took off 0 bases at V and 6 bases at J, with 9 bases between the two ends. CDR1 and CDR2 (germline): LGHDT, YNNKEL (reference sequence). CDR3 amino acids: CASSQDSTANEQFF. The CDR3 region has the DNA TGTGCCAGCAGCCAAGACTCGACCGCCAATGAGCAGTTCTTC.

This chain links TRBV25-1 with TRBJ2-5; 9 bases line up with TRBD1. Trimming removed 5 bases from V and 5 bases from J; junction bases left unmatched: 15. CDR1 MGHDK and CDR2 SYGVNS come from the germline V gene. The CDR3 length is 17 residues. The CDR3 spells CASSQNTRTGEFETQYF. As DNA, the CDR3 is TGTGCCAGCAGTCAAAATACCCGGACAGGGGAGTTTGAGACCCAGTACTTC.

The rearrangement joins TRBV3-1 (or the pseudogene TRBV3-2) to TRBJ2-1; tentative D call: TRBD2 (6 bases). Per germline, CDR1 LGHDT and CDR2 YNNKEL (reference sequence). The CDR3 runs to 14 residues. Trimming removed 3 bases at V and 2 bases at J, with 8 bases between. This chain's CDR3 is CASSHAGTYNEQFF. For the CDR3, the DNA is TGTGCCAGCAGCCACGCGGGAACCTACAATGAGCAGTTCTTC.

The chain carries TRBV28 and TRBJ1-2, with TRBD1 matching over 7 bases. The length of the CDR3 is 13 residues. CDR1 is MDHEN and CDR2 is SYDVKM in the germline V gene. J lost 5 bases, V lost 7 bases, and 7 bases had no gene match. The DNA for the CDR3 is TGTGCCAGCAAGAGGGGGCCAGCGTATGGCTACACCTTC. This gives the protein CASKRGPAYGYTF.

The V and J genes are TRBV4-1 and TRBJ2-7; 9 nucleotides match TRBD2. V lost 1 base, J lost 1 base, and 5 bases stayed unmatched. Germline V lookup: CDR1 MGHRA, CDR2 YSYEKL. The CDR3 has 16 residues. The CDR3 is CASSQAVAGESYEQYF. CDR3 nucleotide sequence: TGCGCCAGCAGCCAAGCAGTAGCGGGAGAATCCTACGAGCAGTACTTC.

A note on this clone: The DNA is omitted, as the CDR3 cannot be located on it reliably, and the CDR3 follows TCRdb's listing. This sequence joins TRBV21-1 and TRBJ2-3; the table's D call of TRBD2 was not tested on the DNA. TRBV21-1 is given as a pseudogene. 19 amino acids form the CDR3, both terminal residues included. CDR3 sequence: CASSRVGSGTSIGTDTQYF.

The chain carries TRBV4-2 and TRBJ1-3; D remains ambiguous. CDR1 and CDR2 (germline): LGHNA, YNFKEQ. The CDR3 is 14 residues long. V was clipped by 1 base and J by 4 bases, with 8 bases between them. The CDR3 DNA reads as TGTGCCAGCAGCCAAGTGGGAGAAGGAAACACCATATATTTT. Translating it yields CASSQVGEGNTIYF.

Here the CDR3 reads CASSFRRSAEAFF. The CDR3, as DNA: TGTGCCAGCAGTTTCCGGAGGAGCGCTGAAGCTTTCTTT. V usage is TRBV28 and J usage is TRBJ1-1; D unresolved. Germline CDR1 MDHEN, CDR2 SYDVKM. This CDR3 is 13 amino acids long. Trimming stripped 3 bases from V and 6 bases from J, with 11 bases between.